The 17 T cell receptor beta chains listed next were all sequenced from one sample in a study of blood T cell repertoires in COVID-19. Libraries were prepared by immunoSEQ multiplex PCR; TCRdb keeps only in-frame clonotypes and omits some of them. The repertoire holds 25,000 to 30,000 clones, with around 88% as singletons. Source material: peripheral blood. The receptor set was obtained from a human donor in a cohort sampled during active COVID-19.

In this sample, this clone turned up once. The CDR3 here is CASSQENRLAYNEQFF. In nucleotides, the CDR3 is TGTGCCAGCAGCCAAGAAAACCGACTAGCCTACAATGAGCAGTTCTTC. The genes are TRBV4-2 and TRBJ2-1; a weak D match, TRBD2 (6 bases). The germline CDR1 and CDR2 sequences are LGHNA and YNFKEQ. V lost 0 bases to trimming and J lost 2 bases, with 11 bases between them. The CDR3 has 16 amino acids.

The V gene is TRBV7-9, the J gene TRBJ2-1, with TRBD2 identical over 13 bases. Trimming took 2 bases from V and 0 from J; bases not matched to a gene: 7. The CDR3 spans 19 residues. Germline assignment: CDR1 SEHNR and CDR2 FQNEAQ (reference sequence). The CDR3 spells CASSLPTGLAGSSYNEQFF. CDR3 DNA sequence: TGTGCCAGCAGCTTACCGACGGGACTAGCGGGGAGCTCCTACAATGAGCAGTTCTTC.

The rearrangement links TRBV4-3 to TRBJ2-4; possibly TRBD1 for D (5 bases). Trimming cost V 0 bases and J 6 bases, with 12 bases left between them. The CDR3 totals 15 residues. The germline gives CDR1 LGHNA, CDR2 YSLEER. CDR3: CASSQDQGKGNIQYF. The CDR3 DNA reads TGCGCCAGCAGCCAAGATCAGGGAAAGGGAAACATTCAGTACTTC.

The chain is built from TRBV15 and TRBJ2-7; tentative D call: TRBD1 (5 bases). The length of the CDR3 is 15 residues. Germline CDR1 and CDR2: LNHNV and YYDKDF (reference sequence). The germline V and J ends were trimmed by 0 bases and 0 bases, with 9 bases remaining between them. CDR3 protein: CATSREGQGSYEQYF. DNA for the CDR3: TGTGCCACCAGCAGAGAAGGTCAGGGCTCCTACGAGCAGTACTTC. Full variable domain (rest looked up from reference TRBV15 and TRBJ2-7): DAMVIQNPRYQVTQFGKPVTLSCSQTLNHNVMYWYQQKSSQAPKLLFHYYDKDFNNEADTPDNFQSRRPNTSFCFLDIRSPGLGDTAMYLCATSREGQGSYEQYFGPGTRLTVT.

The rearrangement uses TRBV9 and TRBJ1-2; D unresolved. This CDR3 has 14 amino acids. Trimming left V 2 bases short and J 3 bases short, with 11 bases between. Germline V gives CDR1 SGDLS, CDR2 YYNGEE. This CDR3 is CASSVRPTDYGYTF. The CDR3 DNA is TGTGCCAGCAGCGTGAGGCCAACCGACTATGGCTACACCTTC.

This chain joins TRBV11-3 and TRBJ2-3; 12 nucleotides line up with TRBD2. V trimming: 0 bases; J trimming: 1 base; junction bases outside the gene matches: 11. Germline CDR1 reads SGHNT; CDR2 reads YENEEA. CDR3 length equals 20 residues. In nucleotides, the CDR3 is TGTGCCAGCAGCTTAGAGCACGGGGTGACTAGCGGGGGACGCACAGATACGCAGTATTTT. This gives the protein CASSLEHGVTSGGRTDTQYF.

The chain employs TRBV6-2 or TRBV6-3 and TRBJ2-3, with TRBD2 matching over 7 bases. This CDR3 spans 17 amino acids. The J segment lost 3 bases and the V segment lost 0 bases, leaving 9 bases of the junction unmatched. Germline V gene data show CDR1 as MNHEY and CDR2 as SVGEGT. Here the CDR3 reads CASSYSMRDYRTDTQYF. As DNA, the CDR3 is TGTGCCAGCAGTTACTCGATGCGGGACTATCGAACAGATACGCAGTATTTT.

The gene calls are TRBV19 and TRBJ2-5; tentatively, D is TRBD1 (5 bases). The germline CDR1 and CDR2 sequences are LNHDA and SQIVND (reference sequence). This CDR3 contains 13 residues. The ends were cut back, 4 bases at V and 5 bases at J, with 11 bases in the middle. This CDR3 reads CASSTGFRETQYF. The CDR3 bases are TGTGCCAGTAGTACAGGGTTCCGGGAGACCCAGTACTTC.

This clone was counted only a few times. The V gene is TRBV11-3, the J gene TRBJ2-2; D is uncertain. The CDR3 is 12 amino acids. Deletions cut 7 bases from V and 7 bases from J, with 10 bases between. Germline lookup yields CDR1 SGHNT and CDR2 YENEEA. CDR3 protein: CASTSGGGELFF. CDR3 nucleotide sequence: TGTGCCAGCACCTCGGGTGGCGGGGAGCTGTTTTTT.

This clone was detected only a few times. CDR3 bases: TGCGCCAGCAGCCACCTGACAGGAAATGAAAAACTGTTTTTT. Amino acid sequence: CASSHLTGNEKLFF. The rearrangement links TRBV4-1 to TRBJ1-4, with D possibly TRBD1 on 6 matching bases. V lost 3 bases and J 5 bases, leaving 10 bases between the germline ends. Per germline, CDR1 MGHRA and CDR2 YSYEKL. The CDR3 is made up of 14 amino acids.

V usage is TRBV27 and J usage is TRBJ2-7, with D possibly TRBD1 on 6 matching bases. V lost 2 bases and J lost 6, with 17 bases in between. The CDR3 is 15 residues long. Per germline, CDR1 MNHEY and CDR2 SMNVEV (reference sequence). The CDR3 DNA is TGTGCCAGCAGTTTAGGGAGAAGTACAGGGACCGAGCAGTACTTC. This gives the protein CASSLGRSTGTEQYF.

This clone turned up a few times. The chain carries TRBV5-1 and TRBJ2-7; the D gene is possibly TRBD1 (5 bases). This CDR3 spans 14 amino acids. With 1 base removed from V and 7 bases from J, the gap between germline ends came to 15 bases. CDR1 and CDR2 from the germline V gene are SGHRS and YFSETQ. The CDR3 DNA follows: TGCGCCAGCAGCTTGACTGCCCAGGGCTGGGAGCAGTACTTC. Translating it yields CASSLTAQGWEQYF.

This chain connects TRBV9 to TRBJ2-5; the match to TRBD1 covers 8 bases. CDR1 and CDR2 from the germline V gene are SGDLS and YYNGEE. The CDR3 covers 16 residues. Germline trimming cut 0 bases from V and 9 bases from J; bases unmatched to any gene: 13. The CDR3: CASSVGGRGPPPAQYF. CDR3 bases: TGTGCCAGCAGCGTAGGCGGCAGGGGGCCCCCACCGGCCCAGTACTTC.

V gene TRBV19 combines with J gene TRBJ1-1; 9 bases line up with TRBD1. Germline assignment: CDR1 LNHDA and CDR2 SQIVND (reference sequence). Losses at the gene ends were 8 bases for V and 5 bases for J; bases not matched to a gene: 12. CDR3 length: 15 amino acids. The CDR3 reads CASRGGPGTGTEAFF. Here the CDR3 DNA reads TGTGCCAGTCGAGGGGGACCCGGGACAGGGACTGAAGCTTTCTTT.

The chain joins TRBV5-1 to TRBJ2-1, with 7 bases that match TRBD2. V dropped 0 bases and J dropped 0; count of bases not matched to a gene: 3. This CDR3 has 16 amino acids. Germline lookup yields CDR1 SGHRS and CDR2 YFSETQ. The chain's CDR3 is CASSLGGGSSYNEQFF. The CDR3 nucleotides read TGCGCCAGCAGCTTGGGAGGCGGGAGCTCCTACAATGAGCAGTTCTTC.

The chain carries TRBV7-9 and TRBJ2-4; 7 bases align to TRBD1. V lost 5 bases and J lost 7; bases outside the gene matches: 14. This CDR3 comprises 16 residues. The germline V gene encodes CDR1 SEHNR and CDR2 FQNEAQ (reference sequence). Here the CDR3 DNA reads TGTGCCAGCAGCCCTACCTCGACAGGGTCCCTCAACATTCAGTACTTC. Translated, it gives CASSPTSTGSLNIQYF.

The genes are TRBV7-2 and TRBJ1-6, with TRBD1 matching 8 bases. V trimming: 6 bases; J trimming: 5 bases; junction bases outside the gene matches: 6. The length of the CDR3 is 15 residues. Germline values: CDR1 SGHTA, CDR2 FQGNSA. The CDR3 coding sequence is TGTGCCAGCAGGTCGGGACAGGCGAATAATTCACCCCTCCACTTT. Translation: CASRSGQANNSPLHF.